Listed below are T cell receptor beta chains from one sample, sequenced in a study of cytomegalovirus exposure and HLA in healthy donors. Measured with immunoSEQ multiplex PCR; TCRdb has only the in-frame clones, and not every one. The repertoire has roughly 90,000 clones, about 81% of them found once; the top ten carry approximately 2.1%. Sequenced input: PBMCs. All receptors come from a man aged 18 to 35 in good health and CMV-seronegative. Both conserved end residues are part of each CDR3. D genes are given only for firm matches. Expanded clones get a size class; other rows say once, few or many, or leave the size out.

V gene,J gene,D gene,clone size,CDR3 protein,CDR3 DNA
TRBV15,TRBJ1-4,.,.,CATSRNSRTTNEKLFF,TGTGCCACCAGCAGAAACTCCAGGACAACTAATGAAAAACTGTTTTTT
TRBV10-3,TRBJ2-7,TRBD1,.,CAFSTGNGFGEQYF,TGTGCCTTTTCGACAGGGAACGGCTTTGGCGAGCAGTACTTC
TRBV5-1,TRBJ2-1,TRBD2,.,CASSLAGGGYMNEQFF,TGCGCCAGCAGCTTGGCCGGGGGGGGCTACATGAACGAGCAGTTCTTC
TRBV5-1,TRBJ1-1,.,.,CASSPSWQVNTEAFF,TGCGCCAGCAGCCCTAGCTGGCAGGTAAACACTGAAGCTTTCTTT
TRBV30,TRBJ2-7,.,.,CAWVGQGLYEQYF,TGTGCCTGGGTTGGGCAGGGGCTCTACGAGCAGTACTTC
TRBV28,TRBJ2-4,.,.,CASSPTGLAKNIQYF,TGTGCCAGCAGTCCCACCGGGTTAGCCAAAAACATTCAGTACTTC
TRBV7-9,TRBJ1-5,TRBD1,.,CASSSYRGESNQPQHF,TGTGCCAGCAGCTCATACAGGGGCGAAAGCAATCAGCCCCAGCATTTT
TRBV11-3,TRBJ2-7,.,.,CASSGSSYEQYF,TGTGCCAGCAGCGGCAGCTCCTACGAGCAGTACTTC
TRBV2,TRBJ2-3,.,.,CASDQLGVGDTQYF,TGTGCCAGCGACCAGCTGGGCGTAGGAGATACGCAGTATTTT
TRBV6-5,TRBJ2-7,TRBD1,.,CASSPSGQFAYEQYF,TGTGCCAGCAGCCCCTCGGGACAGTTCGCCTACGAGCAGTACTTC
TRBV27,TRBJ1-5,TRBD1,.,CASSSGTGEGVQHF,TGTGCCAGCAGCTCAGGGACAGGCGAGGGGGTCCAGCATTTT
TRBV14,TRBJ1-1,.,.,CASSPYSGSNTEAFF,TGTGCCAGCAGCCCGTACTCGGGGTCGAACACTGAAGCTTTCTTT
TRBV7-9,TRBJ1-2,.,.,CASSLATVLPYGYTF,TGTGCCAGCAGCTTAGCGACTGTGCTCCCCTATGGCTACACCTTC
TRBV9,TRBJ2-3,.,.,CASSVAGTSTDTQYF,TGTGCCAGCAGCGTAGCAGGAACTAGCACAGATACGCAGTATTTT
TRBV5-1,TRBJ2-4,TRBD2,.,CASRRGLAGEIDIQYF,TGCGCCAGCAGACGTGGACTAGCGGGAGAAATAGACATTCAGTACTTC
TRBV7-9,TRBJ1-5,.,once,CASSSPGGNSNQPQHF,TGTGCCAGCAGCTCCCCCGGGGGAAATAGCAATCAGCCCCAGCATTTT
TRBV6-5,TRBJ1-2,.,few,CASRVSRTAYGYTF,TGTGCCAGCAGGGTTAGTAGGACAGCCTATGGCTACACCTTC
TRBV7-3,TRBJ2-6,.,.,CASRLGSSGANVLTF,TGTGCCAGCAGACTAGGCAGCTCTGGGGCCAACGTCCTGACTTTC
TRBV28,TRBJ2-7,TRBD2,.,CASSSIAGALYEQYF,TGTGCCAGCAGTTCTATAGCGGGAGCCCTCTACGAGCAGTACTTC
TRBV19,TRBJ2-1,.,.,CAASVPGGEQFF,TGTGCCGCTTCGGTCCCTGGCGGGGAGCAGTTCTTC
TRBV29-1,TRBJ2-1,TRBD1,.,CSTGGGSAYNEQFF,TGCAGCACAGGGGGAGGCAGCGCCTACAATGAGCAGTTCTTC
TRBV27,TRBJ2-7,TRBD1,.,CASSLFGPGQGSREQYF,TGTGCCAGCAGTTTATTTGGTCCCGGACAGGGTTCTCGGGAGCAGTACTTC
TRBV9,TRBJ1-4,.,.,CASSPEANEKLFF,TGTGCCAGCAGCCCCGAGGCTAATGAAAAACTGTTTTTT
TRBV15,TRBJ2-5,TRBD2,.,CATSRGLAKSQETQYF,TGTGCCACCAGCAGAGGACTAGCGAAGTCACAAGAGACCCAGTACTTC
TRBV6-5,TRBJ1-2,.,.,CASSYRTGLLGYTF,TGTGCCAGCAGTTATAGAACGGGACTCTTGGGCTACACCTTC
TRBV7-2,TRBJ2-3,.,.,CASSLGPTLSTDTQYF,TGTGCCAGCAGCTTAGGGCCCACCTTAAGCACAGATACGCAGTATTTT
TRBV5-4,TRBJ2-1,.,.,CASSLGGSGATYNEQFF,TGTGCCAGCAGCTTGGGAGGGTCGGGCGCGACATACAATGAGCAGTTCTTC
TRBV27,TRBJ1-2,TRBD1,.,CASSTLQGANYGYTF,TGTGCCAGCAGTACTCTTCAGGGGGCCAACTATGGCTACACCTTC
TRBV18,TRBJ2-7,.,.,CASSAGSGEQYF,TGTGCCAGCTCCGCGGGGTCCGGCGAGCAGTACTTC
TRBV19,TRBJ1-5,.,.,CASSIIPGNQPQHF,TGTGCCAGTAGTATAATACCGGGCAATCAGCCCCAGCATTTT
TRBV5-4,TRBJ2-7,.,.,CASSLRRNDGEQYF,TGTGCCAGCAGCTTGCGGAGGAATGACGGCGAGCAGTACTTC
TRBV4-3,TRBJ1-2,TRBD1,few,CASSQDLRDSLHYGYTF,TGCGCCAGCAGCCAAGATCTCCGGGACAGCCTTCACTATGGCTACACCTTC
TRBV6-1,TRBJ2-5,TRBD1,.,CASPRTGGFGTQYF,TGTGCCAGCCCTAGGACAGGGGGCTTTGGGACCCAGTACTTC